Below are 4 T cell receptor beta chains sequenced from a single sample in a study of T cells in Graves' hyperthyroidism and ophthalmopathy. The source material, RNA transcripts, was used to amplify TCR beta CDR3 regions. A first-round RT-PCR of the TCR CDR3 used the HTBI primer set. TCRdb re-derived calls from the multiplex PCR reads in MiXCR, one entry per CDR3 protein. The sample lists fewer than 600,000 distinct CDR3 sequences, 14% seen once, with roughly 14% in the top ten. Material: blood. Receptors originate from a woman in her 40s with Graves' hyperthyroidism.

V is TRBV27 and J is TRBJ2-7; TRBD2 matches at 9 bases. CDR1 is MNHEY and CDR2 is SMNVEV in the germline V gene (reference sequence). The CDR3 sequence is 15 residues long. Trimming cost V 2 bases and J 5 bases; bases outside gene matches: 7. CDR3 amino acids: CASSLRGTSSDEQYF. The CDR3, as DNA: TGTGCCAGCAGTTTAAGGGGGACTAGCTCTGACGAGCAGTACTTC.

This clonotype was seen more than once but under ten times. J is TRBJ2-7 and V is TRBV14; D may be TRBD1 or TRBD2 (5 bases each). The germline V gene has CDR1 SGHDN and CDR2 FVKESK. V was pared by 4 bases and J by 4 bases, with 17 bases between. The CDR3 spans 15 residues. The CDR3 DNA is TGTGCCAGCAGCCGAGCGGTAGGGGCCTTATACGAGCAGTACTTC. This sequence encodes CASSRAVGALYEQYF.

The chain links TRBV7-8 to TRBJ2-1; TRBD1 agrees at 11 bases. The V segment lost 1 base and the J segment 4 bases; nucleotides outside the gene matches: 3. The CDR3 is 16 amino acids. Germline V gives CDR1 SGHVS, CDR2 FQNEAQ. The CDR3 DNA follows: TGTGCCAGCAGCTTAGAGGGGACAGGGGGTTACAATGAGCAGTTCTTC. This gives the protein CASSLEGTGGYNEQFF.

This clonotype was detected many times. This chain connects TRBV7-3 to TRBJ2-3; D is perhaps TRBD1 (5 bases). The CDR3 totals 13 residues. Germline V gene data show CDR1 as SGHTA and CDR2 as FQGTGA. V lost 0 bases, J lost 4 bases, and 5 bases lay in between. Written as DNA, the CDR3 is TGTGCCAGCAGCTTAACGACAGCAGATACGCAGTATTTT. The encoded protein is CASSLTTADTQYF.